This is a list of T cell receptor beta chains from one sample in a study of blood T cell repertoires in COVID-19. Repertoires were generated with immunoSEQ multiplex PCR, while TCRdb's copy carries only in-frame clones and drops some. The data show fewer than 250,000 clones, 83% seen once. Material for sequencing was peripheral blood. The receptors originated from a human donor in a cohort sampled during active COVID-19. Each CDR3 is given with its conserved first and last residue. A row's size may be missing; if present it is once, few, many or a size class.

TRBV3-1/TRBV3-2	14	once	CASSQRGIGETQYF
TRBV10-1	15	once	CASETGQVASYEQYF
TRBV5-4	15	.	CASSSGQGTGNTIYF
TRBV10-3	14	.	CAISDPDWNNEQFF
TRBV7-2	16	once	CASSSNPGLAKNIQYF
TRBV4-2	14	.	CASSRESSRHEQFF
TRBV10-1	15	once	CASSVGSDTYNEQFF
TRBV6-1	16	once	CASSEPGTSRGYEQYF
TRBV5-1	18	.	CASSSEGGQMRTYNEQFF
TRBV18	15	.	CASSRGQLPVNGYTF
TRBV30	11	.	CAWSVSYGYTF
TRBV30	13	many	CAWKWKGTAEAFF
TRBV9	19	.	CASSPPSTGLSSGANVLTF
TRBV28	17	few	CASSFPGTSGRYNEQFF
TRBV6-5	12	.	CASSSGTAHITF
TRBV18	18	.	CASSPLQTGGVGNTEAFF
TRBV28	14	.	CASSLPGGQFGYTF
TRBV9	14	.	CASRRDSDSYGYTF
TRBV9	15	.	CASTRGAEPSYEQYF
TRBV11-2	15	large	CASSSWTSGDYEQYF
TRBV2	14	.	CATQTGQGHQPQHF
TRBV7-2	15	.	CASSLARGGSQTIYF
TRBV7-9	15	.	CASSRGTDVTDTQYF
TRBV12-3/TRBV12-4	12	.	CASTGTGTRAFF
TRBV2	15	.	CASSITMNPRTEAFF
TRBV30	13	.	CAWNRANGNTIYF
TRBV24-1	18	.	CATSDNKKGRAGTGELFF
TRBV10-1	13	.	CASSETLGQTQYF